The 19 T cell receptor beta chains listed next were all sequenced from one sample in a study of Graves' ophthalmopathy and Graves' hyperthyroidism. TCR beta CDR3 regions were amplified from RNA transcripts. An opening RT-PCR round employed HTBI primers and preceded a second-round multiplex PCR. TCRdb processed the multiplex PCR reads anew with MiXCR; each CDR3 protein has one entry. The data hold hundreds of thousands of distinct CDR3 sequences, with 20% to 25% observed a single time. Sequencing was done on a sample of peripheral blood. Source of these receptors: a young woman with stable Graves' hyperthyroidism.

The CDR3 DNA sequence: TGTGCCAGCAGCTTAGGGATTTTCTATGGCTACACCTTC. Encoded protein: CASSLGIFYGYTF. V usage is TRBV11-2 and J usage is TRBJ1-2; no definite D call. Germline CDR1 and CDR2: SGHAT and FQNNGV. V lost 1 base to trimming and J lost 4 bases, with 7 bases between them. The CDR3 spans 13 residues.

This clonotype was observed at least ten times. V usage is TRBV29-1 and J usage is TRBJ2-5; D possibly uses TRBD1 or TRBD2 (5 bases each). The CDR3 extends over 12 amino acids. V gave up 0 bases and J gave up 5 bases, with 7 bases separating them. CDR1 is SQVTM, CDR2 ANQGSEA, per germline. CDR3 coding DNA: TGCAGCGTTGAAGACAGGGAGGAGACCCAGTACTTC. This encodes CSVEDREETQYF.

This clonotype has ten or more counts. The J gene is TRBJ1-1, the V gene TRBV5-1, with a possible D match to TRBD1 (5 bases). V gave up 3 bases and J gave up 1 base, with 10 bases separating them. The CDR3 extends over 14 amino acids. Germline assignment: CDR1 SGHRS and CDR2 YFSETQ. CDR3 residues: CASSWDLENTEAFF. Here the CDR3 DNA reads TGCGCCAGCAGCTGGGACCTGGAGAACACTGAAGCTTTCTTT.

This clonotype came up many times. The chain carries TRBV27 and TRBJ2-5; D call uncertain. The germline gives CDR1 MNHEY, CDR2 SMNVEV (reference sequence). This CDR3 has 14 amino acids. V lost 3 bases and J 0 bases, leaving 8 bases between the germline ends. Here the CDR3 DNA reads TGTGCCAGCAGTTTCCGGCCTAACCAAGAGACCCAGTACTTC. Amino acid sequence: CASSFRPNQETQYF.

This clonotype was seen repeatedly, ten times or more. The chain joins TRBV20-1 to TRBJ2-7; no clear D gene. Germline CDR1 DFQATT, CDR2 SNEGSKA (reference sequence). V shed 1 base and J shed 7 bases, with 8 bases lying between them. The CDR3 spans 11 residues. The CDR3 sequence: CSARGSTEQYF. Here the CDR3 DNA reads TGCAGTGCTAGAGGGAGTACGGAGCAGTACTTC.

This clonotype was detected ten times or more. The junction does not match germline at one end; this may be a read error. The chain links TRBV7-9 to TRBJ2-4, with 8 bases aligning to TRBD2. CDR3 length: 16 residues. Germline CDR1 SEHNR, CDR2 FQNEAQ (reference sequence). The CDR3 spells CASSLDRAGVENIKYF. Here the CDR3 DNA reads TGTGCCAGCAGCTTAGATAGAGCGGGGGTGGAAAACATTAAGTACTTC.

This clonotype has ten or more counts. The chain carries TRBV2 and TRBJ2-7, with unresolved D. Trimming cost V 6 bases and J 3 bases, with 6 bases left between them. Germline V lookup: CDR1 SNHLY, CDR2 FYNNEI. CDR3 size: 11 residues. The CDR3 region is CASRDLYEQYF. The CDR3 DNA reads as TGTGCCAGCAGGGACCTCTACGAGCAGTACTTC.

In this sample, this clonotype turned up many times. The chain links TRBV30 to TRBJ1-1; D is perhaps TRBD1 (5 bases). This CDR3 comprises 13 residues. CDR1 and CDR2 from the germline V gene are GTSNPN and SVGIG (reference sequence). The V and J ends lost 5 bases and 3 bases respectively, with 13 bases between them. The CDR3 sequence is CAWSRRGYTEAFF. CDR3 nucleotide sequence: TGTGCCTGGTCCCGGCGGGGGTACACTGAAGCTTTCTTT.

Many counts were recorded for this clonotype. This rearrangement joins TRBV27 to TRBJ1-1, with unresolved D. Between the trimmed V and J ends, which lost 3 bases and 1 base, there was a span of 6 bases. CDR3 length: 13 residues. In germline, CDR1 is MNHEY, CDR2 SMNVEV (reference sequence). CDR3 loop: CASSFSRNTEAFF. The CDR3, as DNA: TGTGCCAGCAGTTTTTCCAGGAACACTGAAGCTTTCTTT.

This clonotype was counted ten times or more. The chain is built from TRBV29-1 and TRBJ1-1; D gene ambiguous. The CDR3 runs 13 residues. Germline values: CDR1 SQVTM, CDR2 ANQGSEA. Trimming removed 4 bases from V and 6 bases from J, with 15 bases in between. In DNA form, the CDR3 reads TGCAGCGTTGTTCCGGGAGACGGGTCTGAAGCTTTCTTT. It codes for CSVVPGDGSEAFF.

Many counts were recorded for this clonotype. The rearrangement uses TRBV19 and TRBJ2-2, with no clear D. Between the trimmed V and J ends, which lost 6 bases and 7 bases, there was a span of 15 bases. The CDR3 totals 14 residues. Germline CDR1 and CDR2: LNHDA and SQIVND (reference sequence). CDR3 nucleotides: TGTGCCAGTAGAGCCGTACGCTCGGTCGGGGAGCTGTTTTTT. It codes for CASRAVRSVGELFF.

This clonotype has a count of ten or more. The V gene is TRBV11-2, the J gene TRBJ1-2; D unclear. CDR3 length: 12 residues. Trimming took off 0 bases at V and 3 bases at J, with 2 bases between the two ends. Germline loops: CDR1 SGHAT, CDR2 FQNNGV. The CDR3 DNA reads TGTGCCAGCAGCTTAGACGACTATGGCTACACCTTC. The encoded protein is CASSLDDYGYTF.

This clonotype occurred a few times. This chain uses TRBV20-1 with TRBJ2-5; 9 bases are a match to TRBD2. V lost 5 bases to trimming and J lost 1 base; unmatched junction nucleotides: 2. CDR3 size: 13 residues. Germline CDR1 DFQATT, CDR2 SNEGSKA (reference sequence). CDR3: CSASGLAQETQYF. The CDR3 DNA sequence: TGCAGTGCTTCGGGACTAGCCCAAGAGACCCAGTACTTC.

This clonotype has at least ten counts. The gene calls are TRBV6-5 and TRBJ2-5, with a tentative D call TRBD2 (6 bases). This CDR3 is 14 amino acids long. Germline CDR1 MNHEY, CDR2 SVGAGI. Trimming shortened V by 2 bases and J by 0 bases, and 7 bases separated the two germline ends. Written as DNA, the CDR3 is TGTGCCAGCAGTTACGGGGACTACCAAGAGACCCAGTACTTC. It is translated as CASSYGDYQETQYF.

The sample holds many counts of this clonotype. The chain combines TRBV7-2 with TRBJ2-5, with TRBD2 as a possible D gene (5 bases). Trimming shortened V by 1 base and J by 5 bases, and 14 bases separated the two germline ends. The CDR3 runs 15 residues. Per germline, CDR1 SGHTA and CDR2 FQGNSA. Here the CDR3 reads CASSLVVAGGETQYF. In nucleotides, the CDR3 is TGTGCCAGCAGCTTAGTCGTCGCGGGCGGGGAGACCCAGTACTTC.

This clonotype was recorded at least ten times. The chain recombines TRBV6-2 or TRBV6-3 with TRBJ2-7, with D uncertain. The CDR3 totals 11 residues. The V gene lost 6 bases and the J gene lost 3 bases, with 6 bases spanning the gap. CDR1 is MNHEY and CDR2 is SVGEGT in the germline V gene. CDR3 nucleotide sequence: TGTGCCAGCAGCATAAACTACGAGCAGTACTTC. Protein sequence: CASSINYEQYF.

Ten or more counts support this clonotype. The CDR3 nucleotides read TGTGCCCGAGGTGTCTACGAGCAGTACTTC. Its protein product is CARGVYEQYF. The chain is built from TRBV7-3 and TRBJ2-7; no clear D. The length of the CDR3 is 10 residues. Trimming stripped 11 bases from V and 3 bases from J, with 8 bases between. The V gene's germline CDR1 is SGHTA and CDR2 FQGTGA.

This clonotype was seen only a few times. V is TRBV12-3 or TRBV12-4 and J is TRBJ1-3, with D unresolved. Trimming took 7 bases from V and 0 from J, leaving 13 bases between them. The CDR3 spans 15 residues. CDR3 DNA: TGTGCCAGCACTTCGTGGGTGGACTCTGGAAACACCATATATTTT. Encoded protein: CASTSWVDSGNTIYF.

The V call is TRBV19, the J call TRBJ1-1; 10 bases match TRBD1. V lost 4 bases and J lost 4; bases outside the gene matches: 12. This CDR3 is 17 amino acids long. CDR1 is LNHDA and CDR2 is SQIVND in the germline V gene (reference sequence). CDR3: CASSSPGTGARATEAFF. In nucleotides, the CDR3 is TGTGCCAGTAGTAGCCCCGGGACAGGGGCGAGGGCCACTGAAGCTTTCTTT.